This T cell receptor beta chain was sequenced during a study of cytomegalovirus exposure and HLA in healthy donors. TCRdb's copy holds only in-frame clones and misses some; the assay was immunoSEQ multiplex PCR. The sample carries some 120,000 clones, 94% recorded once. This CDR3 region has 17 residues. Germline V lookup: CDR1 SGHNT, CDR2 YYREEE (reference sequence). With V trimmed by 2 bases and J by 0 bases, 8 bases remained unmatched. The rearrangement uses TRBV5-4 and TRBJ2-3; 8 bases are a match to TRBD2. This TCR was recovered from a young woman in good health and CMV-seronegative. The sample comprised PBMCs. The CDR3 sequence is CASSLQRGISSTDTQYF. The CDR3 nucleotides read TGTGCCAGCAGCTTACAGCGGGGGATCTCTAGCACAGATACGCAGTATTTT.